Each of the 24 T cell receptor beta chains below was sequenced from the same sample in a study of blood T cell repertoires in COVID-19 (dated by TCRdb to about 2020). Receptor amplification or capture employed the immunoSEQ multiplex PCR assay. Not all clones reach the TCRdb copy of this immuneACCESS table, which keeps in-frame sequences only. Checked studies attribute under half of the gap to unresolved V genes and leave the rest unexplained. The sample table holds 90,000 to 100,000 clones, of which about 83% were seen once. The ten largest account for approximately 15% of the sample. The specimen was peripheral blood. These receptors all stem from a human donor in a cohort sampled during active COVID-19.

This sequence joins TRBV12-3 or TRBV12-4 and TRBJ1-1, with D unclear. V gave up 2 bases and J gave up 0 bases, with 4 bases separating them. This CDR3 is built from 13 residues. Here the CDR3 DNA reads TGTGCCAGCAGTTTACAGGTGAACACTGAAGCTTTCTTT. Protein: CASSLQVNTEAFF.

The V gene is TRBV5-1, the J gene TRBJ2-5, with TRBD1 identical over 8 bases. J gave up 5 bases and V 5 bases, and 8 bases lay outside the gene matches. CDR1 is SGHRS, CDR2 YFSETQ, per germline. The CDR3 length is 14 residues. The CDR3 DNA reads as TGCGCCAGCAGGCAGGGGGCGAGGGAGGAGACCCAGTACTTC. As protein: CASRQGAREETQYF.

The gene calls are TRBV12-1 and TRBJ1-2. TRBV12-1 is described as a pseudogene. The CDR3 consists of 15 residues. CDR3 loop: CASSFMKPSGYGYTF. In nucleotides, the CDR3 is TGTGCCAGCAGCTTTATGAAACCGAGCGGCTATGGCTACACCTTC.

The rearrangement links TRBV2 to TRBJ2-1, with a weak D call TRBD2 (5 bases). V was clipped by 4 bases and J by 4 bases, with 8 bases between them. Per germline, CDR1 SNHLY and CDR2 FYNNEI. This CDR3 region has 13 residues. CDR3 DNA: TGTGCCAGCAGTGGGGAGAAGTACAATGAGCAGTTCTTC. This translates into CASSGEKYNEQFF.

This clone was seen once. V gene TRBV27 combines with J gene TRBJ2-3; D gene unclear. Germline V gene lookup returns CDR1 MNHEY and CDR2 SMNVEV (reference sequence). V was cut by 2 bases and J by 2 bases, with 11 bases left in between. CDR3 length: 15 residues. The CDR3 nucleotides are TGTGCCAGCAGTTTACTCCAGAAAAACACAGATACGCAGTATTTT. The encoded protein is CASSLLQKNTDTQYF.

The chain has TRBV20-1 and TRBJ2-7, with a possible D match to TRBD1 (6 bases). Germline CDR1 and CDR2: DFQATT and SNEGSKA (reference sequence). The CDR3 length is 11 residues. The ends were cut back, 7 bases at V and 4 bases at J, with 11 bases in the middle. The CDR3 sequence is CSVGTSYEQYF. CDR3 DNA: TGCAGTGTTGGGACATCTTACGAGCAGTACTTC.

The chain carries TRBV7-8 and TRBJ1-1, with TRBD1 as a possible D gene (5 bases). Per the germline V gene, CDR1 is SGHVS and CDR2 is FQNEAQ. V was pared by 2 bases and J by 5 bases, with 12 bases between. The CDR3 runs to 14 residues. The CDR3 coding sequence is TGTGCCAGCAGCTTAAGGTTTAAGGGGACTGAAGCTTTCTTT. Translated, it gives CASSLRFKGTEAFF.

The chain links TRBV19 to TRBJ2-1; 9 bases line up with TRBD2. V gave up 5 bases and J gave up 7 bases; unmatched junction bases: 6. Germline V CDR1 and CDR2: LNHDA, SQIVND (reference sequence). The CDR3 contains 14 residues. CDR3 sequence reads: CASSLRGGGNEQFF. The CDR3 nucleotides read TGTGCCAGTAGTCTGCGGGGGGGCGGGAATGAGCAGTTCTTC.

V and J are TRBV5-1 and TRBJ1-1; 11 bases are a match to TRBD1. The J segment lost 3 bases and the V segment lost 3 bases, leaving 4 bases of the junction unmatched. Germline CDR1 and CDR2: SGHRS and YFSETQ. The CDR3 is made up of 15 amino acids. The CDR3 sequence is CASSSPGQGDTEAFF. The CDR3 DNA reads as TGCGCCAGCAGCTCTCCGGGACAGGGGGACACTGAAGCTTTCTTT.

CDR3 DNA: TGTGCCAGCGGACAGAGAAGCAATCAGCCCCAGCATTTT. Amino acid sequence: CASGQRSNQPQHF. The chain has TRBV6-5 and TRBJ1-5; D is possibly TRBD1 (6 bases). The CDR3 has 13 residues. CDR1 is MNHEY, CDR2 SVGAGI, per germline. Trimming removed 8 bases from V and 1 base from J, with 9 bases in between.

V is TRBV27 and J is TRBJ1-1; D is possibly TRBD1 (6 bases). Per germline, CDR1 MNHEY and CDR2 SMNVEV (reference sequence). The CDR3 consists of 14 residues. Trimming shortened V by 0 bases and J by 4 bases, and 9 bases separated the two germline ends. CDR3: CASSLSRTATEAFF. CDR3 sequence (DNA): TGTGCCAGCAGTTTATCAAGGACAGCCACTGAAGCTTTCTTT.

The V call is TRBV4-1, the J call TRBJ1-1, with 7 bases aligning to TRBD1. V was clipped by 1 base and J by 5 bases; unmatched bases: 7. The CDR3 spans 15 residues. CDR1 is MGHRA, CDR2 YSYEKL, per germline. In DNA form, the CDR3 reads TGCGCCAGCAGCCAAGCAGGGGGTAAGAGGACTGAAGCTTTCTTT. Protein product: CASSQAGGKRTEAFF.

The rearrangement uses TRBV19 and TRBJ2-7; D is possibly TRBD2 (5 bases). There are 13 residues in the CDR3. Germline V gene sequence: CDR1 LNHDA, CDR2 SQIVND (reference sequence). The V end was cut by 3 bases, the J end by 2 bases, with 8 bases between. The CDR3 DNA reads TGTGCCAGTAGTATTCGGGAAGCCTACGAGCAGTACTTC. Its protein is CASSIREAYEQYF.

The chain carries TRBV27 and TRBJ2-3; D gene ambiguous. The CDR3 length is 15 residues. Looked up from germline, CDR1 is MNHEY and CDR2 is SMNVEV (reference sequence). With 6 bases removed from V and 3 bases from J, the gap between germline ends came to 16 bases. The CDR3 nucleotides are TGTGCCAGCAGCCCTCTGGGCAGAGAAACAGATACGCAGTATTTT. Its translation: CASSPLGRETDTQYF.

This clone was detected only once. The chain couples TRBV28 to TRBJ1-5; D possibly corresponds to TRBD1 (5 bases). V lost 5 bases to trimming and J lost 0 bases, with 14 bases between them. This CDR3 has 16 residues. The germline V gene encodes CDR1 MDHEN and CDR2 SYDVKM. The CDR3 DNA sequence: TGTGCCAGCAGTACAGGAAAGGGATATAGCAATCAGCCCCAGCATTTT. Protein sequence: CASSTGKGYSNQPQHF.

The gene calls are TRBV30 and TRBJ2-3; D is possibly TRBD1 (5 bases). Deletions cut 3 bases from V and 4 bases from J, with 14 bases between. The CDR3 is 14 residues long. Germline CDR1 GTSNPN, CDR2 SVGIG (reference sequence). The DNA for the CDR3 is TGTGCCTGGAGCTCTGTAGGGGCTGCAGATACGCAGTATTTT. It codes for CAWSSVGAADTQYF. Drawing the rest from reference TRBV30 and TRBJ2-3, the complete variable domain is SQTIHQWPATLVQPVGSPLSLECTVEGTSNPNLYWYRQAAGRGLQLLFYSVGIGQISSEVPQNLSASRPQDRQFILSSKKLLLSDSGFYLCAWSSVGAADTQYFGPGTRLTVL.

CDR3 region: CASSVAWPGDSNQPQHF. In DNA, the CDR3 is TGTGCCAGCAGCGTAGCCTGGCCCGGGGATAGCAATCAGCCCCAGCATTTT. The J gene is TRBJ1-5, the V gene TRBV9; no clear D. With 0 bases removed from V and 0 bases from J, the gap between germline ends came to 13 bases. Germline V gene lookup returns CDR1 SGDLS and CDR2 YYNGEE. CDR3 length: 17 residues.

The count of this clone is one. The rearrangement links TRBV3-1 (or the pseudogene TRBV3-2) to TRBJ1-1; 10 bases fit TRBD1. The CDR3 spans 13 residues. V lost 6 bases, J lost 5 bases, and 3 bases stayed unmatched. CDR1 and CDR2 (germline): LGHDT, YNNKEL (reference sequence). The CDR3 region is CASRGQGKTEAFF. The CDR3 nucleotides are TGTGCCAGCAGGGGACAGGGGAAGACTGAAGCTTTCTTT.

The chain is built from TRBV14 and TRBJ2-7; the match to TRBD1 covers 9 bases. Germline CDR1 reads SGHDN; CDR2 reads FVKESK. The CDR3 spans 17 residues. V was clipped by 2 bases and J by 1 base; unmatched bases: 9. CDR3 residues: CASSQLGTGGASYEQYF. The CDR3 DNA is TGTGCCAGCAGCCAATTGGGCACAGGGGGCGCATCCTACGAGCAGTACTTC.

The V call is TRBV9, the J call TRBJ2-1; a weak D match, TRBD2 (7 bases). The germline gives CDR1 SGDLS, CDR2 YYNGEE. V shed 0 bases and J shed 6 bases, with 16 bases lying between them. This CDR3 has 16 residues. The CDR3 nucleotides are TGTGCCAGCAGCGTAGTAGGTAGGGGGGGTCGCAATGAGCAGTTCTTC. Its protein product is CASSVVGRGGRNEQFF.

This clone appeared once. The genes are TRBV5-6 and TRBJ1-5; D not resolved. From germline, CDR1 is SGHDT and CDR2 YYEEEE. V was cut by 9 bases and J by 3 bases, with 13 bases left in between. This CDR3 spans 13 amino acids. CDR3 bases: TGTGCCACCGTCGGGATCCTCAATCAGCCCCAGCATTTT. Protein sequence: CATVGILNQPQHF.

This chain links TRBV27 with TRBJ2-7, with 7 bases that match TRBD1. With V trimmed by 3 bases and J by 2 bases, 4 bases remained unmatched. Germline V gene lookup returns CDR1 MNHEY and CDR2 SMNVEV (reference sequence). The CDR3 loop spans 14 amino acids. Written as DNA, the CDR3 is TGTGCCAGCAGTTTGCGACAGGGCGCCTACGAGCAGTACTTC. Its translation is CASSLRQGAYEQYF.

V usage is TRBV6-2 or TRBV6-3 and J usage is TRBJ1-6, with 7 bases that match TRBD1. The CDR3 covers 18 residues. Trimming at V came to 1 base and at J to 0 bases, leaving 6 bases not matched to a gene. Germline-derived CDR1 and CDR2 are MNHEY and SVGEGT. The CDR3, as DNA: TGTGCCAGCAGTTACTGGGGACAGAAGAGCTCCTATAATTCACCCCTCCACTTT. This encodes CASSYWGQKSSYNSPLHF.

The chain couples TRBV3-1 (or the pseudogene TRBV3-2) to TRBJ2-3; 8 bases line up with TRBD2. Germline V gives CDR1 LGHDT, CDR2 YNNKEL (reference sequence). V lost 1 base to trimming and J lost 1 base; unmatched junction nucleotides: 10. The CDR3 is 18 amino acids. The CDR3 bases are TGTGCCAGCAGCCAAGGGGTGACTAGCGACGTAGGCACAGATACGCAGTATTTT. Translated: CASSQGVTSDVGTDTQYF.